Following are 14 T cell receptor beta chains from one sample sequenced in a study of blood T cell repertoires in COVID-19. Some clones are missing from TCRdb's copy, which holds only in-frame ones; the method was immunoSEQ multiplex PCR. The top ten clones hold about 4% of a sample with roughly 130,000 clones, roughly 90% of them seen once. The sample taken for sequencing was peripheral blood. The receptors were gathered from a man in his fifties or sixties with active COVID-19.

The V call is TRBV12-5, the J call TRBJ2-7; 10 nucleotides agree with TRBD1. The CDR3 consists of 13 residues. Germline V gene lookup returns CDR1 LGHNT and CDR2 FRNRAP. The junction had 1 base not matched to a gene; V was cut back by 6 bases and J by 2 bases. In DNA form, the CDR3 reads TGTGCTAGTGGGGGGACAGGGGCCTACGAGCAGTACTTC. It encodes CASGGTGAYEQYF.

V usage is TRBV28 and J usage is TRBJ2-5; 14 nucleotides agree with TRBD2. CDR3 length equals 17 residues. After removal of 6 bases from V and 2 bases from J, the junction contained 8 bases not matched to a gene. Germline V lookup: CDR1 MDHEN, CDR2 SYDVKM. The CDR3 spells CASSPTGLAGDQETQYF. The CDR3 nucleotides read TGTGCCAGCAGCCCGACGGGACTAGCGGGGGATCAAGAGACCCAGTACTTC.

The rearrangement joins TRBV10-2 to TRBJ1-1; D is undetermined. V gave up 4 bases and J gave up 1 base, with 10 bases separating them. The CDR3 has 14 residues. Germline CDR1 reads WSHSY; CDR2 reads SAAADI. The CDR3 sequence: CASSATRGNTEAFF. The CDR3 DNA follows: TGCGCCAGCAGTGCAACTCGGGGGAACACTGAAGCTTTCTTT.

V is TRBV5-6 and J is TRBJ1-1; 7 nucleotides match TRBD1. The CDR3 runs 13 residues. Germline V gene lookup returns CDR1 SGHDT and CDR2 YYEEEE. The V and J ends lost 4 bases and 5 bases, in that order; junction bases with no gene match: 5. This CDR3 reads CASSAQGGTEAFF. In nucleotides, the CDR3 is TGTGCCAGCAGCGCTCAGGGGGGAACTGAAGCTTTCTTT.

The chain uses TRBV7-7 and TRBJ1-1; D gene ambiguous. This CDR3 comprises 13 residues. V was clipped by 5 bases and J by 1 base, with 8 bases between them. CDR1 and CDR2 from the germline V gene are SSHAT and FNYEAQ (reference sequence). The CDR3 nucleotides are TGTGCCAGCAGCCTGCAGGAGAACACTGAAGCTTTCTTT. Translated: CASSLQENTEAFF.

The chain links TRBV18 to TRBJ2-7; the match to TRBD2 covers 8 bases. This CDR3 is 15 amino acids long. Germline values: CDR1 KGHSH, CDR2 LQKENI. Trimming at V came to 6 bases and at J to 0 bases, leaving 7 bases not matched to a gene. The CDR3 is CASSDGGASSYEQYF. The CDR3 bases are TGTGCCAGCTCCGACGGGGGGGCTAGCTCCTACGAGCAGTACTTC.

This chain uses TRBV4-2 with TRBJ2-5; 12 nucleotides agree with TRBD2. The junction had 3 bases not matched to a gene; V was cut back by 2 bases and J by 2 bases. CDR1 is LGHNA, CDR2 YNFKEQ, per germline. This CDR3 has 16 residues. The DNA of the CDR3 is TGTGCCAGCAGCCAAACTCTAGCGGGGGGGCAAGAGACCCAGTACTTC. Amino acids: CASSQTLAGGQETQYF.

This rearrangement joins TRBV6-1 to TRBJ1-5; maybe TRBD1 (6 bases). This CDR3 has 14 residues. Germline CDR1 and CDR2: MNHNS and SASEGT. Trimming pared 2 bases from V and 6 bases from J, leaving 11 bases between. CDR3 in DNA: TGTGCCAGCAGTGAAATGTCAGGGGCTCAGCCCCAGCATTTT. As protein: CASSEMSGAQPQHF.

The chain has TRBV5-1 and TRBJ1-2; D gene ambiguous. V was cut by 0 bases and J by 10 bases, with 13 bases left in between. Germline V gene lookup returns CDR1 SGHRS and CDR2 YFSETQ. This CDR3 region has 13 residues. The CDR3 sequence: CASSLAQSEDYTF. Here the CDR3 DNA reads TGCGCCAGCAGCTTGGCACAGAGTGAAGACTACACCTTC.

V and J are TRBV11-2 and TRBJ2-4; weak D call: TRBD1 (6 bases). In germline, CDR1 is SGHAT, CDR2 FQNNGV. The CDR3 totals 14 residues. Trimming pared 7 bases from V and 1 base from J, leaving 11 bases between. For the CDR3, the DNA is TGTGCCAGCAAGAGCCAGGGGGCCAAAAACATTCAGTACTTC. It encodes CASKSQGAKNIQYF.

In its sample, this clone was seen once. This chain joins TRBV7-9 and TRBJ2-5, with 8 bases identical to TRBD2. With V trimmed by 5 bases and J by 5 bases, 7 bases remained unmatched. The CDR3 extends over 14 amino acids. From germline, CDR1 is SEHNR and CDR2 FQNEAQ (reference sequence). The CDR3 reads CASSLGGAGETQYF. In DNA form, the CDR3 reads TGTGCCAGCAGCCTCGGGGGGGCTGGGGAGACCCAGTACTTC.

This sequence joins TRBV19 and TRBJ1-5, with a weak D call TRBD1 (6 bases). Germline V gives CDR1 LNHDA, CDR2 SQIVND (reference sequence). The CDR3 is made up of 15 amino acids. The V and J ends lost 3 bases and 3 bases respectively, with 12 bases between them. CDR3 DNA: TGTGCCAGTAGTATTACAGGGTTTTCCAATCAGCCCCAGCATTTT. Its translation is CASSITGFSNQPQHF. Together with reference TRBV19 and TRBJ1-5, the CDR3 gives the full variable domain: DGGITQSPKYLFRKEGQNVTLSCEQNLNHDAMYWYRQDPGQGLRLIYYSQIVNDFQKGDIAEGYSVSREKKESFPLTVTSAQKNPTAFYLCASSITGFSNQPQHFGDGTRLSIL.

The chain carries TRBV19 and TRBJ2-7; 9 bases are a match to TRBD1. From germline, CDR1 is LNHDA and CDR2 SQIVND (reference sequence). Trimming took 6 bases from V and 7 from J; bases not matched to a gene: 13. The CDR3 spans 15 residues. The CDR3 DNA reads as TGTGCCAGTAGGCTGGAAGGGACAGGGAGGAGTGAGCAGTACTTC. Translating it yields CASRLEGTGRSEQYF.

The rearrangement links TRBV11-3 to TRBJ2-1; the D gene is possibly TRBD2 (6 bases). Germline V gene sequence: CDR1 SGHNT, CDR2 YENEEA. Trimming left V 2 bases short and J 0 bases short, with 17 bases between. The CDR3 spans 18 residues. CDR3 protein: CASSLRGTVPGSYNEQFF. As DNA, the CDR3 is TGTGCCAGCAGCTTACGAGGGACTGTTCCCGGCTCCTACAATGAGCAGTTCTTC. Combining the CDR3 with reference TRBV11-3 and TRBJ2-1 gives the whole variable domain EAGVVQSPRYKIIEKKQPVAFWCNPISGHNTLYWYLQNLGQGPELLIRYENEEAVDDSQLPKDRFSAERLKGVDSTLKIQPAELGDSAVYLCASSLRGTVPGSYNEQFFGPGTRLTVL.